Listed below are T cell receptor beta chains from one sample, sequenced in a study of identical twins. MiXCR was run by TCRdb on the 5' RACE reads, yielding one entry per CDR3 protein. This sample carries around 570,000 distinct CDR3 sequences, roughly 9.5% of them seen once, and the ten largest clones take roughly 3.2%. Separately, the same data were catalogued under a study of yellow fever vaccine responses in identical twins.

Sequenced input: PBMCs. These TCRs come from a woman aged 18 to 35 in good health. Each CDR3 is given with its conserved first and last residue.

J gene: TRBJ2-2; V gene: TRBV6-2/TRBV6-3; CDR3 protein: CASTAGTELSGELFF
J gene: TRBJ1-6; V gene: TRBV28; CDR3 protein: CASSGAGGSPLHF
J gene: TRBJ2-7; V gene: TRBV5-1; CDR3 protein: CASSLSPTSGGYEQYF
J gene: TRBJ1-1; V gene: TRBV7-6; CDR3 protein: CASSLSEGAEAFF
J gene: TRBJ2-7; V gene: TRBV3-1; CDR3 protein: CASSQDPRAYTYEQYF
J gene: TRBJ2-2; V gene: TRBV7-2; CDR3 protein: CASSSRISPGELFF
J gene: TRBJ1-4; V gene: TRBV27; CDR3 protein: CASSLSSQAVEKLFF
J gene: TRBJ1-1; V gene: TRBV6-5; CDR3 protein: CASSYSNGLNTEAFF
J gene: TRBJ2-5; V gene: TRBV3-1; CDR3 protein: CASSQVWRSQETQYF
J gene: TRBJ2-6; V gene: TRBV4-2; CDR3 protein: CASSQEQAGAGANVLTF
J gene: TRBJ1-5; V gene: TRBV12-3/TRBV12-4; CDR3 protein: CASSTTDRGNQPQHF
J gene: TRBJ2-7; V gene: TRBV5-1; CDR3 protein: CASSFEGNEQYF
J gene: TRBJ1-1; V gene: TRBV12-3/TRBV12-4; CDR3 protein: CASAFHGGTEAFF